This TCR beta chain was recorded in a study of identical twins. Whole-study results and caveats: Fewer insertions marked abundant cord blood beta clonotypes; young adult naive trended weakly, memory not at all. Recombination models fit unrelated individuals' TCR alpha sharing but underestimated twins'.

All of the donors were Caucasians in good health. Ten or more counts support this clonotype. What it binds is not known. V was shortened by 6 bases and J by 0 bases, with 15 bases between the two germline ends. This CDR3 has 16 amino acids. Each CDR3 protein is one row after TCRdb ran MiXCR on the 5' RACE reads. The sample records hundreds of thousands of distinct CDR3 sequences, about 7.1% being singletons. This sample was also put to use in a study of yellow fever vaccine responses in identical twins. From that report: Among the twins, the vaccine T cell response reportedly seemed partly convergent and partly personalized.

The sequence was obtained from a woman younger than 30 in good health. This chain connects TRBV12-3 or TRBV12-4 to TRBJ1-5; TRBD1 is a possible D gene (5 bases). The sequenced material came from PBMCs. CDR3 region: CASSPRQRLSNQPQHF. The CDR3, as DNA: TGTGCCAGCAGCCCCCGACAGAGACTTAGCAATCAGCCCCAGCATTTT.